One sample yielded the 29 T cell receptor beta chains listed below, sequenced in a study of blood T cell repertoires in COVID-19. Some clones are missing from TCRdb's copy, which holds only in-frame ones; the method was immunoSEQ multiplex PCR. The repertoire holds 270,000 or so clones, with more than 75% as singletons. Sample: peripheral blood. These TCRs come from a man in his forties or fifties with active or convalescent COVID-19.

This sequence joins TRBV11-3 and TRBJ2-7, with TRBD2 matching over 10 bases. J gave up 7 bases and V 3 bases, and 6 bases lay outside the gene matches. The germline gives CDR1 SGHNT, CDR2 YENEEA. The CDR3 is 14 residues long. The CDR3 region is CASSFSGGTEEQYF. The DNA for the CDR3 is TGTGCCAGCAGCTTTAGCGGGGGGACGGAAGAGCAGTACTTC.

The chain has TRBV19 and TRBJ2-2, with 14 bases identical to TRBD2. Trimming at V came to 10 bases and at J to 3 bases, leaving 4 bases not matched to a gene. This CDR3 has 15 amino acids. Germline loops: CDR1 LNHDA, CDR2 SQIVND (reference sequence). The CDR3, as DNA: TGTGCCACTATGGGACTAGCGGGAGACACCGGGGAGCTGTTTTTT. Protein product: CATMGLAGDTGELFF.

The chain employs TRBV6-5 and TRBJ2-1, with 7 positions matching TRBD1. The CDR3 runs 13 residues. Germline V CDR1 and CDR2: MNHEY, SVGAGI. J was trimmed by 3 bases and V by 7 bases; bases with no gene match: 3. CDR3 in DNA: TGTGCCAGCATGAGACAGGGCTACAATGAGCAGTTCTTC. Residues: CASMRQGYNEQFF.

The chain joins TRBV5-4 to TRBJ2-1; D is undetermined. CDR1 is SGHNT, CDR2 YYREEE, per germline (reference sequence). V lost 0 bases to trimming and J lost 8 bases, with 6 bases between them. This CDR3 region has 12 residues. CDR3 region: CASSLEHDEQFF. CDR3 sequence (DNA): TGTGCCAGCAGCTTGGAACACGATGAGCAGTTCTTC.

The V gene is TRBV12-3 or TRBV12-4, the J gene TRBJ2-3; the D gene is possibly TRBD2 (5 bases). V lost 3 bases, J lost 4 bases, and 8 bases lay in between. The CDR3 is 13 residues long. CDR3 amino acids: CASSLSSADTQYF. The CDR3 nucleotides are TGTGCCAGCAGTTTGAGTAGCGCAGATACGCAGTATTTT.

The genes are TRBV6-8 and TRBJ1-6; D may be TRBD1 (5 bases). V was shortened by 0 bases and J by 6 bases, with 12 bases between the two germline ends. CDR1 is MNHGY and CDR2 is SAAAGT in the germline V gene. This CDR3 spans 16 amino acids. The DNA of the CDR3 is TGTGCCAGCAGTTACTCAGGCGGGGGAGGTAATTCACCCCTCCACTTT. Amino acid sequence: CASSYSGGGGNSPLHF.

The chain has TRBV19 and TRBJ1-5; TRBD1 is a possible D gene (6 bases). Per the germline V gene, CDR1 is LNHDA and CDR2 is SQIVND (reference sequence). The CDR3 is made up of 13 amino acids. Trimming shortened V by 6 bases and J by 3 bases, and 9 bases separated the two germline ends. The CDR3 DNA reads TGTGCCAGTAGGAACAGGGACAATCAGCCCCAGCATTTT. It codes for CASRNRDNQPQHF.

The chain employs TRBV5-8 and TRBJ2-6; no clear D gene. V was shortened by 1 base and J by 0 bases, with 5 bases between the two germline ends. Germline CDR1 and CDR2: SGHTS and YDEGEE. The CDR3 totals 15 residues. This CDR3 is CASSLWHSGANVLTF. The CDR3 DNA reads as TGTGCCAGCAGCTTGTGGCACTCTGGGGCCAACGTCCTGACTTTC. The variable domain in full, with the rest retrieved from reference TRBV5-8 and TRBJ2-6, is EAGVTQSPTHLIKTRGQQATLRCSPISGHTSVYWYQQALGLGLQFLLWYDEGEERNRGNFPPRFSGRQFPNYSSELNVNALELEDSALYLCASSLWHSGANVLTFGAGSRLTVL.

V gene TRBV27 combines with J gene TRBJ1-5; the D gene is possibly TRBD1 (5 bases). V lost 3 bases and J lost 5, with 11 bases in between. The CDR3 is made up of 14 amino acids. The V gene's germline CDR1 is MNHEY and CDR2 SMNVEV (reference sequence). This chain's CDR3 is CASSFSDSYQPQHF. The DNA of the CDR3 is TGTGCCAGCAGTTTTTCCGACAGCTATCAGCCCCAGCATTTT.

V is TRBV15 and J is TRBJ2-1, with 8 bases identical to TRBD2. This CDR3 spans 14 amino acids. Looked up from germline, CDR1 is LNHNV and CDR2 is YYDKDF (reference sequence). Losses at the gene ends were 6 bases for V and 0 bases for J; bases not matched to a gene: 1. CDR3 protein: CATRSGSSYNEQFF. The CDR3 DNA sequence: TGTGCCACCAGAAGCGGGAGCTCCTACAATGAGCAGTTCTTC.

This clone was seen only a few times. CDR3: CSVALLAGVHEKLFF. The CDR3 DNA sequence: TGCAGCGTCGCGCTCCTCGCGGGCGTTCATGAAAAACTGTTTTTT. The rearrangement links TRBV29-1 to TRBJ1-4; no reliable D call. CDR1 SQVTM and CDR2 ANQGSEA come from the germline V gene. The CDR3 length is 15 residues. Trimming took off 6 bases at V and 6 bases at J, with 20 bases between the two ends.

This chain uses TRBV18 with TRBJ2-3; D may be TRBD2 (6 bases). V shed 3 bases and J shed 7 bases, with 17 bases lying between them. Germline CDR1 KGHSH, CDR2 LQKENI. This CDR3 is 15 amino acids long. The CDR3 region is CASSPENGGWNTQYF. CDR3 nucleotide sequence: TGTGCCAGCTCACCTGAGAATGGGGGGTGGAATACGCAGTATTTT.

This clone showed up just a few times. The chain recombines TRBV7-3 with TRBJ2-1; weak D call: TRBD2 (6 bases). CDR1 is SGHTA, CDR2 FQGTGA, per germline. V was trimmed by 0 bases and J by 15 bases, leaving 15 bases between them. The CDR3 runs 13 residues. Here the CDR3 DNA reads TGTGCCAGCAGCTTAACGTCGCCAGCGGGTCTGTTCTTC. It translates to CASSLTSPAGLFF.

The chain has TRBV5-1 and TRBJ2-1, with TRBD2 matching over 9 bases. The CDR3 spans 19 residues. Germline-derived CDR1 and CDR2 are SGHRS and YFSETQ. With 3 bases clipped from V and 1 base from J, the junction kept 14 bases outside the gene matches. CDR3: CASSSRPTSGQRSYNEQFF. The CDR3 coding sequence is TGCGCCAGCAGCTCCCGACCGACTAGCGGACAAAGATCCTACAATGAGCAGTTCTTC.

This chain joins TRBV25-1 and TRBJ1-1; the D gene is possibly TRBD1 (5 bases). The CDR3 is made up of 13 amino acids. V dropped 6 bases and J dropped 3 bases, with 11 bases sitting between them. Germline V gene sequence: CDR1 MGHDK, CDR2 SYGVNS. CDR3 in amino acids: CASRPDSYTEAFF. CDR3 coding DNA: TGTGCCAGCAGGCCAGACAGTTACACTGAAGCTTTCTTT.

As DNA, the CDR3 is TGTGCCACCAGTGATCGGGTTAAGGACGAGCAGTACTTC. Translation gives CATSDRVKDEQYF. The V and J genes are TRBV24-1 and TRBJ2-7; the D is unclear. The V gene's germline CDR1 is KGHDR and CDR2 SFDVKD. Trimming shortened V by 3 bases and J by 5 bases, and 10 bases separated the two germline ends. The CDR3 extends over 13 amino acids.

The chain joins TRBV5-1 to TRBJ2-5; D not certain. The germline V gene encodes CDR1 SGHRS and CDR2 YFSETQ. The CDR3 has 13 residues. Trimming cost V 0 bases and J 3 bases, with 6 bases left between them. The CDR3 nucleotides are TGCGCCAGCAGCTTGGATACAGAAGAGACCCAGTACTTC. Residues: CASSLDTEETQYF.

The rearrangement uses TRBV12-2 and TRBJ1-3. TRBV12-2 is described as a pseudogene. The CDR3 contains 18 residues. CDR3 coding DNA: TGTGCAAGTCGCGAGACTTATTCTATATTGGCCCCTGGAAACACCATATATTTT. It codes for CASRETYSILAPGNTIYF.

CDR3 nucleotides: TGTGCCAGCAGTGTTGGGGGGGTGTCCTACGAGCAGTACTTC. Protein product: CASSVGGVSYEQYF. The chain employs TRBV2 and TRBJ2-7; 7 nucleotides agree with TRBD2. The V and J ends lost 4 bases and 1 base, in that order; junction bases with no gene match: 4. CDR1 SNHLY and CDR2 FYNNEI come from the germline V gene. This CDR3 has 14 residues.

The chain couples TRBV6-5 to TRBJ1-5; 7 bases are shared with TRBD1. The ends lost 6 bases at V and 8 bases at J; junction bases unmatched: 13. Germline-derived CDR1 and CDR2 are MNHEY and SVGAGI. The CDR3 sequence is 15 residues long. CDR3 DNA: TGTGCCAGCAGGGGGGACAGTTGGGGATCCGAGCCCCAGCATTTT. Amino acids: CASRGDSWGSEPQHF.

The V gene is TRBV6-5, the J gene TRBJ2-7; 8 bases fit TRBD1. The germline CDR1 and CDR2 sequences are MNHEY and SVGAGI. The CDR3 runs 14 residues. J lost 7 bases, V lost 7 bases, and 12 bases had no gene match. CDR3 nucleotides: TGTGCCAGCACATTGGACAGGGCACTACGAGAGCAGTACTTC. Translating gives CASTLDRALREQYF.

This clone was seen once. V gene TRBV3-1 (or the pseudogene TRBV3-2) combines with J gene TRBJ2-3; tentatively, D is TRBD2 (5 bases). This CDR3 comprises 13 residues. Trimming took off 0 bases at V and 5 bases at J, with 6 bases between the two ends. CDR1 is LGHDT and CDR2 is YNNKEL in the germline V gene (reference sequence). The CDR3 loop reads CASSQEEGDTQYF. CDR3 in DNA: TGTGCCAGCAGCCAAGAAGAGGGAGATACGCAGTATTTT.

The chain joins TRBV4-1 to TRBJ2-7; a weak D match, TRBD2 (7 bases). Trimming stripped 3 bases from V and 4 bases from J, with 22 bases between. Germline V lookup: CDR1 MGHRA, CDR2 YSYEKL. The CDR3 contains 17 residues. The CDR3 loop is CASSHQPDAAGAYEQYF. CDR3 nucleotide sequence: TGCGCCAGCAGCCACCAACCGGACGCCGCGGGGGCGTACGAGCAGTACTTC.

The chain combines TRBV12-3 or TRBV12-4 with TRBJ1-2, with D possibly being TRBD1 (6 bases). The CDR3 totals 13 residues. Trimming removed 6 bases from V and 2 bases from J, with 10 bases in between. CDR3 DNA sequence: TGTGCCAGCAGCCCCACAGGGAACTATGGCTACACCTTC. Its protein is CASSPTGNYGYTF.

The chain uses TRBV7-6 and TRBJ2-7; TRBD2 aligns across 7 bases. The junction had 10 bases not matched to a gene; V was cut back by 1 base and J by 4 bases. Germline-derived CDR1 and CDR2 are SGHVS and FNYEAQ. CDR3 length: 16 residues. CDR3 residues: CASSLGEGGDIYEQYF. CDR3 in DNA: TGTGCCAGCAGCTTAGGGGAGGGCGGGGATATATACGAGCAGTACTTC.

This chain connects TRBV9 to TRBJ2-7; a weak D match, TRBD2 (6 bases). This CDR3 spans 14 amino acids. Germline CDR1 SGDLS, CDR2 YYNGEE. V dropped 3 bases and J dropped 0 bases, with 10 bases sitting between them. CDR3 bases: TGTGCCAGCAGCGCGAGCGGGTTCTCCTACGAGCAGTACTTC. It is translated as CASSASGFSYEQYF.

A few counts support this clone. V usage is TRBV5-4 and J usage is TRBJ2-7, with 8 positions matching TRBD2. The CDR3 loop spans 13 amino acids. The V gene end was trimmed by 9 bases and the J gene end by 3 bases; junction bases not matched to a gene: 8. Germline V gene sequence: CDR1 SGHNT, CDR2 YYREEE (reference sequence). The CDR3 spells CATSGGGLYEQYF. The CDR3 nucleotides read TGTGCCACGTCCGGGGGGGGACTCTACGAGCAGTACTTC. The variable domain in full, with the rest retrieved from reference TRBV5-4 and TRBJ2-7, is ETGVTQSPTHLIKTRGQQVTLRCSSQSGHNTVSWYQQALGQGPQFIFQYYREEENGRGNFPPRFSGLQFPNYSSELNVNALELDDSALYLCATSGGGLYEQYFGPGTRLTVT.

V usage is TRBV27 and J usage is TRBJ2-1; no clear D gene. The CDR3 runs 13 residues. Germline CDR1 reads MNHEY; CDR2 reads SMNVEV (reference sequence). V lost 1 base, J lost 5 bases, and 6 bases lay in between. The CDR3 nucleotides are TGTGCCAGCAGTTTATACCCGGACAATGAGCAGTTCTTC. Protein product: CASSLYPDNEQFF.

This sequence joins TRBV14 and TRBJ1-3; no firm D call. In germline, CDR1 is SGHDN, CDR2 FVKESK. V lost 6 bases and J 3 bases, leaving 9 bases between the germline ends. CDR3 size: 13 residues. The CDR3 reads CASSPGNGNTIYF. The DNA of the CDR3 is TGTGCCAGCAGTCCGGGGAATGGAAACACCATATATTTT.